These 23 T cell receptor beta chains were sequenced from one sample in a study of shared clonotypes between healthy human individuals. It was CD45RO-negative cells, positively selected for CCR7, that made up naive CD8 cells, with terminally differentiated effector memory CD45RA+ cells excluded. Libraries were prepared by immunoSEQ multiplex PCR; TCRdb keeps only in-frame clonotypes and omits some of them. The table records about 750,000 clones, 80% to 95% of them present only once. Sequencing was performed on naive CD8+ T cells sorted from blood. The receptors derive from a man younger than 45 in good health.

The CDR3 sequence is CASRKQGDPYNEQFF. The CDR3 region has the DNA TGTGCCAGCAGGAAACAGGGGGACCCCTACAATGAGCAGTTCTTC. The chain uses TRBV6-5 and TRBJ2-1; TRBD1 matches at 8 bases. Germline V gives CDR1 MNHEY, CDR2 SVGAGI. CDR3 length: 15 residues. J was trimmed by 2 bases and V by 6 bases; bases with no gene match: 6.

The rearrangement joins TRBV11-2 to TRBJ2-7; D ambiguous. Trimming pared 5 bases from V and 4 bases from J, leaving 9 bases between. This CDR3 contains 12 residues. The germline CDR1 and CDR2 sequences are SGHAT and FQNNGV. The CDR3 DNA is TGTGCCAGCAGCCACGACACATACGAGCAGTACTTC. Amino acid sequence: CASSHDTYEQYF.

This chain joins TRBV28 and TRBJ2-7; 7 bases align to TRBD2. The germline CDR1 and CDR2 sequences are MDHEN and SYDVKM. Trimming took 3 bases from V and 5 from J; bases not matched to a gene: 4. The CDR3 is 13 residues long. The CDR3 coding sequence is TGTGCCAGCAGTTTGACTAGCAGGCACGAGCAGTACTTC. Translated: CASSLTSRHEQYF.

The V call is TRBV4-1, the J call TRBJ2-1; tentatively, D is TRBD2 (6 bases). The CDR3 totals 16 residues. Trimming cost V 5 bases and J 4 bases, with 18 bases left between them. Germline loops: CDR1 MGHRA, CDR2 YSYEKL. The CDR3 spells CASSSREGGDYNEQFF. CDR3 coding DNA: TGCGCCAGCAGCTCTCGAGAGGGAGGCGATTACAATGAGCAGTTCTTC.

This chain uses TRBV28 with TRBJ1-1; 7 bases line up with TRBD1. Germline lookup yields CDR1 MDHEN and CDR2 SYDVKM. With 6 bases clipped from V and 0 bases from J, the junction kept 4 bases outside the gene matches. The CDR3 has 14 amino acids. The chain's CDR3 is CASSQQGMNTEAFF. DNA for the CDR3: TGTGCCAGCAGCCAACAGGGGATGAACACTGAAGCTTTCTTT.

This rearrangement joins TRBV6-1 to TRBJ2-1; D not certain. Deletions cut 6 bases from V and 8 bases from J, with 8 bases between. The CDR3 extends over 11 amino acids. Per the germline V gene, CDR1 is MNHNS and CDR2 is SASEGT. For the CDR3, the DNA is TGTGCCAGCAGGACCGCGGATGAGCAGTTCTTC. It yields the protein CASRTADEQFF.

With respect to this clone: Distinct nucleotide sequences in the sample also encode this CDR3. The V call is TRBV5-5, the J call TRBJ2-7; D not certain. Germline-derived CDR1 and CDR2 are SGHKS and YYEKEE (reference sequence). This CDR3 is 11 amino acids long. V lost 3 bases, J lost 0 bases, and 1 base lay in between. The CDR3 reads CASSSSYEQYF. Written as DNA, the CDR3 is TGTGCCAGCAGCTCCTCCTACGAGCAGTACTTC.

The chain uses TRBV27 and TRBJ2-1; 9 bases are shared with TRBD1. With V trimmed by 5 bases and J by 2 bases, 4 bases remained unmatched. The V gene's germline CDR1 is MNHEY and CDR2 SMNVEV (reference sequence). The CDR3 runs 15 residues. CDR3: CASSKDRGAYNEQFF. CDR3 nucleotides: TGTGCCAGCAGTAAGGACAGGGGAGCCTACAATGAGCAGTTCTTC.

The V call is TRBV6-5, the J call TRBJ2-7; D is possibly TRBD1 (6 bases). CDR1 and CDR2 from the germline V gene are MNHEY and SVGAGI. V was cut by 4 bases and J by 5 bases, with 15 bases left in between. The CDR3 covers 14 residues. The CDR3 DNA is TGTGCCAGCAGTTTCATGACAGGATCCAACGAGCAGTACTTC. Amino acids: CASSFMTGSNEQYF.

About this clone itself: Other DNA sequences in the same sample also yield this CDR3. The chain uses TRBV27 and TRBJ2-3; TRBD1 aligns across 8 bases. The CDR3 totals 15 residues. The ends lost 4 bases at V and 2 bases at J; junction bases unmatched: 5. The germline V gene has CDR1 MNHEY and CDR2 SMNVEV (reference sequence). CDR3: CASSSRDRPTDTQYF. The DNA for the CDR3 is TGTGCCAGCAGTTCCAGGGACAGGCCCACAGATACGCAGTATTTT.

As regards this clone: Other DNA sequences in the same sample also yield this CDR3. The rearrangement links TRBV11-2 to TRBJ2-1; D ambiguous. This CDR3 has 13 residues. The germline gives CDR1 SGHAT, CDR2 FQNNGV. Trimming took 1 base from V and 3 from J, leaving 4 bases between them. CDR3: CASSLGSYNEQFF. For the CDR3, the DNA is TGTGCCAGCAGCTTAGGCAGCTACAATGAGCAGTTCTTC.

The gene calls are TRBV27 and TRBJ2-3; TRBD2 matches 11 bases. The CDR3 has 18 residues. V dropped 2 bases and J dropped 2; count of bases not matched to a gene: 9. Germline CDR1 is MNHEY and CDR2 is SMNVEV (reference sequence). In nucleotides, the CDR3 is TGTGCCAGCAGTTTAACGTTAGCGGGAGGGACAGACACAGATACGCAGTATTTT. Protein: CASSLTLAGGTDTDTQYF.

This clone was observed a few times. This rearrangement joins TRBV2 to TRBJ2-1; D uncertain. The germline V and J ends were trimmed by 7 bases and 6 bases, with 13 bases remaining between them. This CDR3 spans 13 amino acids. CDR1 is SNHLY and CDR2 is FYNNEI in the germline V gene. The CDR3 sequence is CASTGSGGNEQFF. CDR3 bases: TGTGCCAGCACTGGTTCGGGCGGCAATGAGCAGTTCTTC.

This clone appeared a single time. The genes are TRBV7-2 and TRBJ2-5, with 8 bases matching TRBD1. V lost 6 bases to trimming and J lost 2 bases; unmatched junction nucleotides: 5. The CDR3 sequence is 14 residues long. Germline CDR1 is SGHTA and CDR2 is FQGNSA. The CDR3: CASSWTGLQETQYF. The CDR3 coding sequence is TGTGCCAGCAGTTGGACAGGGCTTCAAGAGACCCAGTACTTC. Full variable domain (rest looked up from reference TRBV7-2 and TRBJ2-5): GAGVSQSPSNKVTEKGKDVELRCDPISGHTALYWYRQSLGQGLEFLIYFQGNSAPDKSGLPSDRFSAERTGGSVSTLTIQRTQQEDSAVYLCASSWTGLQETQYFGPGTRLLVL.

The DNA for the CDR3 is TGTGCCAGCAGCTTGAGGGCGGCGAGCTCCTACGAGCAGTACTTC. Its translation: CASSLRAASSYEQYF. The chain combines TRBV7-9 with TRBJ2-7; D is perhaps TRBD2 (5 bases). The CDR3 covers 15 residues. The V end was cut by 3 bases, the J end by 0 bases, with 12 bases between. Germline V gene lookup returns CDR1 SEHNR and CDR2 FQNEAQ (reference sequence).

With respect to this clone: The sample carries other DNA sequences with the same CDR3. This chain uses TRBV4-2 with TRBJ2-5; the D is unclear. CDR1 is LGHNA, CDR2 YNFKEQ, per germline. V was clipped by 4 bases and J by 5 bases, with 5 bases between them. CDR3 size: 11 residues. CDR3 protein: CASSPGETQYF. CDR3 DNA sequence: TGTGCCAGCAGCCCCGGGGAGACCCAGTACTTC.

The rearrangement links TRBV6-4 to TRBJ1-1; D is undetermined. The CDR3 has 13 amino acids. Trimming pared 3 bases from V and 0 bases from J, leaving 5 bases between. Germline loops: CDR1 MRHNA, CDR2 SNTAGT. The CDR3 sequence: CASSERLNTEAFF. The CDR3 DNA sequence: TGTGCCAGCAGTGAGAGATTGAACACTGAAGCTTTCTTT.

The genes are TRBV5-1 and TRBJ1-1, with D possibly being TRBD1 (5 bases). Trimming removed 0 bases from V and 5 bases from J, with 11 bases in between. CDR3 length equals 14 residues. Germline CDR1 is SGHRS and CDR2 is YFSETQ. The CDR3 sequence: CASSLASGWTEAFF. CDR3 coding DNA: TGCGCCAGCAGCTTGGCTTCAGGGTGGACTGAAGCTTTCTTT.

The rearrangement joins TRBV4-3 to TRBJ1-2; D perhaps matches TRBD1 (6 bases). V lost 2 bases and J lost 4, with 20 bases in between. In germline, CDR1 is LGHNA, CDR2 YSLEER. CDR3 length equals 17 residues. CDR3 amino acids: CASSQWYGQMGLYGYTF. The CDR3 coding sequence is TGCGCCAGCAGCCAATGGTATGGACAGATGGGGCTCTATGGCTACACCTTC.

This clone has a single count. The chain recombines TRBV5-1 with TRBJ2-1; TRBD1 is a possible D gene (6 bases). V gave up 7 bases and J gave up 8 bases, with 19 bases separating them. The length of the CDR3 is 14 residues. Per germline, CDR1 SGHRS and CDR2 YFSETQ. The DNA of the CDR3 is TGCGCCAGCTATTGGGGGCCGCCTATTGATGAGCAGTTCTTC. Amino acid sequence: CASYWGPPIDEQFF. Based on the CDR3 plus reference TRBV5-1 and TRBJ2-1, the full variable domain is KAGVTQTPRYLIKTRGQQVTLSCSPISGHRSVSWYQQTPGQGLQFLFEYFSETQRNKGNFPGRFSGRQFSNSRSEMNVSTLELGDSALYLCASYWGPPIDEQFFGPGTRLTVL.

The chain is built from TRBV7-2 and TRBJ2-3; TRBD2 matches 12 bases. Germline V gene lookup returns CDR1 SGHTA and CDR2 FQGNSA. The CDR3 length is 18 residues. Unmatched junction bases numbered 13, after V lost 3 bases and J lost 6 bases. The CDR3 sequence: CASSFPPGLAGRWDTQYF. Here the CDR3 DNA reads TGTGCCAGCAGCTTTCCTCCTGGACTAGCGGGACGTTGGGATACGCAGTATTTT.

CDR3 sequence reads: CASSLGYSTPYEQYF. The CDR3 region has the DNA TGCGCCAGCAGCTTGGGGTACAGTACACCCTACGAGCAGTACTTC. The rearrangement joins TRBV5-1 to TRBJ2-7; D is uncertain. This CDR3 is built from 15 residues. Germline CDR1 SGHRS, CDR2 YFSETQ. Trimming pared 0 bases from V and 2 bases from J, leaving 12 bases between.

About this clone: Other DNA sequences in the sample encode the same CDR3. The J gene is TRBJ2-3, the V gene TRBV28; D unresolved. Trimming removed 3 bases at V and 2 bases at J, with 6 bases between. The germline CDR1 and CDR2 sequences are MDHEN and SYDVKM. The CDR3 is 13 residues long. The CDR3 protein is CASSFRFTDTQYF. CDR3 coding DNA: TGTGCCAGCAGTTTTAGGTTCACAGATACGCAGTATTTT.